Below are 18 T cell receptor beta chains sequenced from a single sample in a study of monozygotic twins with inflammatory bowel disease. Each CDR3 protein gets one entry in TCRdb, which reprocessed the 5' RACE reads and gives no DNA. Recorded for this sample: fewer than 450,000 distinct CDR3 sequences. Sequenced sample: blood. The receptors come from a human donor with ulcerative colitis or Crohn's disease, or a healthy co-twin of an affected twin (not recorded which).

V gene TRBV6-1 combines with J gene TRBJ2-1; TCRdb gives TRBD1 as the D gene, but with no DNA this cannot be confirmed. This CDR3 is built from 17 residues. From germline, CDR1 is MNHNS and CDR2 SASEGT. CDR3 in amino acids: CASSEGQGKVKNNEQFF.

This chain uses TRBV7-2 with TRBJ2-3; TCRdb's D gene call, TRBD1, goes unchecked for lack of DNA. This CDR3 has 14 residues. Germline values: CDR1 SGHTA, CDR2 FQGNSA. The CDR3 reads CASSRATRTDTQYF.

Here the CDR3 reads CASSAGLAGGSSYEQYF. This rearrangement joins TRBV9 to TRBJ2-7; as DNA is missing, the TRBD2 call by TCRdb cannot be tested. The CDR3 spans 17 residues. The V gene's germline CDR1 is SGDLS and CDR2 YYNGEE.

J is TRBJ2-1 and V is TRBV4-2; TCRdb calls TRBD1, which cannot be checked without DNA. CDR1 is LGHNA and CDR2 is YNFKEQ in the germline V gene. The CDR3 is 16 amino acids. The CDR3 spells CASSQDRDRAYNEQFF.

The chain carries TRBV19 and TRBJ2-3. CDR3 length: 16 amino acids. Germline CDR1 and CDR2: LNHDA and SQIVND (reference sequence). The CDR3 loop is CASTRGITTGADTQYF.

The CDR3 loop reads CASSATPLGVDYGYTF. The V and J genes are TRBV5-5 and TRBJ1-2. The CDR3 extends over 16 amino acids. Germline V lookup: CDR1 SGHKS, CDR2 YYEKEE (reference sequence).

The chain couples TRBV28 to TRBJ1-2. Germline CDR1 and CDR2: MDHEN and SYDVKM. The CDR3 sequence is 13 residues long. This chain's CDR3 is CASSLRGAYGYTF.

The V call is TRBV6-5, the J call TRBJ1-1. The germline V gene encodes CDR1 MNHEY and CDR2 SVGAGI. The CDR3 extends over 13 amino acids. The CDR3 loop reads CASSYSKNTEAFF.

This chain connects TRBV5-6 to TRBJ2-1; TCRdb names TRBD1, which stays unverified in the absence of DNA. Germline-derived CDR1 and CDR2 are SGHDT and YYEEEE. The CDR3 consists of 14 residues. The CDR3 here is CASSYGQVYNEQFF.

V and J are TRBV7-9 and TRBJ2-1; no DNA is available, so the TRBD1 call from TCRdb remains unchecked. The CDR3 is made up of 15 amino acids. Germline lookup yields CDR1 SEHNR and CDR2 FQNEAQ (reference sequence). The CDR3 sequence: CASSLVGGRRGEQFF.

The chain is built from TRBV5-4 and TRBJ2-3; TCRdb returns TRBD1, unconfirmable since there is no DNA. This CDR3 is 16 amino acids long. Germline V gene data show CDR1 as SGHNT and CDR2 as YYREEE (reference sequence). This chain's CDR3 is CASSLGQNPRGDTQYF.

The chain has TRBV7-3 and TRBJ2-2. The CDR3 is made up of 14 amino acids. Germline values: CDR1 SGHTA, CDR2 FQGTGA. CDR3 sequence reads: CASSLKVTTGELFF.

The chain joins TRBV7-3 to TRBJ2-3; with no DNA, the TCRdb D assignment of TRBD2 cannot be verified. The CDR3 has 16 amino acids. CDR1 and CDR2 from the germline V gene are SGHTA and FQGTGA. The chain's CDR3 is CASSSLAGGRGDRQYF.

CDR3 sequence reads: CASSLVEGPAEQYF. The chain has TRBV5-1 and TRBJ2-7; the TCRdb call, TRBD1, lacks DNA for checking. Germline assignment: CDR1 SGHRS and CDR2 YFSETQ. This CDR3 spans 14 amino acids.

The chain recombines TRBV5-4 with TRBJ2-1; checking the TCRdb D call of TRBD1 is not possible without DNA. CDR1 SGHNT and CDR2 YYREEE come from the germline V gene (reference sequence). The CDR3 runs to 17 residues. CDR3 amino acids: CASSWDGQGASYNEQFF.

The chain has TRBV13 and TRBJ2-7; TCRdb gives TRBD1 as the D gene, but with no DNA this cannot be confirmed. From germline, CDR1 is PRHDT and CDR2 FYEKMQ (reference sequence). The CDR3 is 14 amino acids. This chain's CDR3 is CASSFRGGLDEQYF.

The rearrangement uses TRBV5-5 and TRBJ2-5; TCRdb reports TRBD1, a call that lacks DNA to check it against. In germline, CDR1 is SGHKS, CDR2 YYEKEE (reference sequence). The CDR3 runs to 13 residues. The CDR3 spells CASRRTDQETQYF.

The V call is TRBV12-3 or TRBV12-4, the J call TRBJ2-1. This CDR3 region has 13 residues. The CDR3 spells CASSRGPYNEQFF.